This T cell receptor beta chain emerged from a study of radiotherapy plus CTLA-4 blockade in lung cancer (dated by TCRdb to about 2018). A note on the overall study: Among the enrolled patients, roughly 17% had an objective response, and 31% reached disease control. Points the paper makes about the study in general: TCR clones derived from tumors expanded in peripheral blood after treatment with radiotherapy and ipilimumab. The strongest predictors of response, as reported, were early dynamic changes in blood T cell clones along with a rise in serum interferon-beta after radiation.

The study tested focal radiation therapy combined with CTLA-4 blockade (ipilimumab) in patients with chemo-refractory metastatic non-small-cell lung cancer. Turning to this clone: What antigen it recognizes has not been identified. No much larger clonotype is one base removed from it; base qualities were not supplied.

From the germline V gene, CDR1 is MNHNS and CDR2 is SASEGT. V and J lose 7 bases and 8 bases, and a span of 17 bases separates them. Measured from the cysteine to the phenylalanine, the CDR3 is 14 residues long. The entry retains the CDR3 DNA only, 42 bases that are in frame from base 1. Library preparation used the immunoSEQ multiplex PCR assay. As stored in TCRdb, this immuneACCESS dataset retains in-frame rearrangements with V and J assigned. A fraction of the clones does not appear; measured against another copy, unresolved V genes explain less than half of the discrepancy, and the remainder lacks a known reason. The sample data list approximately 99,000 clones, and around 88% of these were observed just once. The top ten clones comprise 4% to 6% of the sample.

The sequenced sample was peripheral blood, obtained from a patient treated with radiotherapy plus ipilimumab. The sequence joins TRBV6-1 to TRBJ1-4, with the D gene not clear enough to name. This TCR derives from a human donor with non-small cell lung cancer that progressed on radiotherapy plus ipilimumab. The sequenced DNA: TGTGCCAGCAAACACGGAGGGTGGGAGGAAAAACTGTTTTTT. Its protein reads: CASKHGGWEEKLFF.